This TCR beta chain was captured in a study of cytomegalovirus exposure and HLA in healthy donors. Study observations and caveats: Later analysis revealed greater clonal expansion in HLA-associated TCR beta chains than in equally common others. Later genetic work tied a missense DCLRE1C variant to beta-chain V and J trimming. Versus the approximately 700-donor mean, an Asian-associated ancestry cluster reportedly showed fewer N-insertions in a later analysis.

A multiplex PCR was run with 60 Vbeta primers and 13 Jbeta primers. Sequenced by immunoSEQ multiplex PCR; TCRdb stores in-frame clones only, minus some. The sample holds about 52,000 clones, 65% to 80% seen once. There are 13 residues in the CDR3. Germline V CDR1 and CDR2: MDHEN, SYDVKM. Trimming removed 8 bases from V and 3 bases from J, with 14 bases in between. To note about this clone: The antigen is not known.

This sequence joins TRBV28 and TRBJ2-7; tentatively, D is TRBD1 (5 bases). This TCR came from a woman in her forties or fifties in good health and CMV-seronegative. The sequenced material came from PBMCs. As DNA, the CDR3 is TGTGCCAGCGAGGACAATACCGTCTACGAGCAGTACTTC. This encodes CASEDNTVYEQYF.